This TCR beta chain was found in a study of a mutant IDH1 vaccine in newly diagnosed glioma. On the study more broadly: Beginning 4-6 weeks after radiotherapy alone, or with temozolomide cycles, vaccination took place.

As to this clone: No antigen is known for it.

As to time point: week 35, safety follow-up. One vaccine dose held 300 ug of mutant IDH1 20-mer peptide and came with topical imiquimod. Scheduled for weeks 1, 3, 5, 7, 11, 15, 19 and 23, eight vaccinations were given to patients. V shed 3 bases, J shed 5 bases, and the junction held 8 bases outside the gene matches. Germline V CDR1 and CDR2: GTSNPN, SVGIG (reference sequence). The CDR3 runs to 15 residues. Study results and limitations: The vaccine induced immune responses, and these occurred in roughly 93% of patients.

Assay: immunoSEQ multiplex PCR; the TCRdb copy retains only in-frame clones and omits some. The sample includes approximately 30,000 clones, about four fifths seen only once; the top ten take 6% to 9.5%. V gene TRBV30 combines with J gene TRBJ2-3; 10 bases map to TRBD1. This sample comprised PBMCs, obtained from a glioma patient whose treatment included an IDH1 peptide vaccine. The sequence was obtained from a man over 45 with glioma. CDR3 residues: CAWSRTGGGLDTQYF. CDR3 DNA: TGTGCCTGGAGCCGGACAGGGGGGGGCTTAGATACGCAGTATTTT.